This T cell receptor beta chain came from a study of regulatory T cells in long-lasting Graves disease. Study-level points and caveats: TRBV28, TRBJ1-2 and TRBJ2-5 emerged as the favored segments in persistent disease.

The TCR beta library used iRepertoire HTBI primers with Arm-PCR amplification of CDR3. TCRdb reprocessed the multiplex PCR reads via MiXCR and lists one record per CDR3 protein. The sample carries under 400,000 distinct CDR3 sequences, over 15% recorded once. This clonotype was recorded at least ten times. Antigen specificity is unknown. The CDR3 covers 17 residues. The junction had 9 bases not matched to a gene; V was cut back by 0 bases and J by 2 bases. Looked up from germline, CDR1 is MNHEY and CDR2 is SMNVEV (reference sequence). The time point is: newly diagnosed GD, antithyroid drugs for less than 3 months. Isolated PBMC RNA provided the starting material for the TCR library. These data also featured in a second study, about T cells in Graves' hyperthyroidism and ophthalmopathy.

The J gene is TRBJ1-2, the V gene TRBV27, with 7 bases that match TRBD1. This material consisted of peripheral blood mononuclear cells (PBMCs), taken at new diagnosis, from a patient treated with antithyroid drugs. The sequence came from a man aged 40-55 years with Graves disease. The CDR3, as DNA: TGTGCCAGCAGTTTATCCCAATTTTCGACAGGGAACTATGGCTACACCTTC. Residues: CASSLSQFSTGNYGYTF.